This entry lists 17 T cell receptor beta chains sequenced from one sample in a study of blood T cell repertoires in COVID-19. The method was immunoSEQ multiplex PCR; TCRdb's version includes in-frame clones alone and lacks a portion of them. Seen here are fewer than 300,000 clones, about four fifths observed once, and the top ten hold less than 5.5%. Sequences were obtained from PBMCs or T cells enriched from blood (not recorded which). The receptors here all came from a man aged 35 to 55 who had been exposed to COVID-19.

V is TRBV12-5 and J is TRBJ1-1; D gene uncertain. V was clipped by 0 bases and J by 0 bases, with 11 bases between them. CDR1 LGHNT and CDR2 FRNRAP come from the germline V gene. There are 16 residues in the CDR3. The CDR3 DNA follows: TGTGCTAGTGGTTTGGTACGAGAACCTATGAACACTGAAGCTTTCTTT. This gives the protein CASGLVREPMNTEAFF.

Comments on this clone: The junction and the germline gene differ at one end; a read error may be behind it. The chain has TRBV2 and TRBJ1-1; 9 bases match TRBD1. Germline V gives CDR1 SNHLY, CDR2 FYNNEI. The CDR3 covers 14 residues. The CDR3 protein is CASREGQGYTEAFF. CDR3 coding DNA: TGTGCCAGCAGAGAAGGACAGGGGTACACTGAAGCTTTCTTT.

The chain has TRBV18 and TRBJ2-1; 10 positions match TRBD2. Unmatched junction bases numbered 7, after V lost 5 bases and J lost 3 bases. Germline assignment: CDR1 KGHSH and CDR2 LQKENI. The CDR3 consists of 16 residues. In DNA, the CDR3 is TGTGCCAGCTCAGACCGCCTAGCGGGGGTCTACAATGAGCAGTTCTTC. Protein product: CASSDRLAGVYNEQFF.

The chain carries TRBV28 and TRBJ1-1; D remains ambiguous. Germline loops: CDR1 MDHEN, CDR2 SYDVKM. The CDR3 length is 12 residues. With 3 bases removed from V and 5 bases from J, the gap between germline ends came to 7 bases. The CDR3 coding sequence is TGTGCCAGCAGTTTCCTTAGAACTGAAGCTTTCTTT. Protein: CASSFLRTEAFF.

The chain links TRBV7-9 to TRBJ2-2; no firm D call. CDR1 and CDR2 (germline): SEHNR, FQNEAQ (reference sequence). V was cut by 3 bases and J by 3 bases, with 17 bases left in between. This CDR3 spans 17 amino acids. CDR3 DNA: TGTGCCAGCAGCTTCCCCGGGTCCAAATGGGACACCGGGGAGCTGTTTTTT. Translated: CASSFPGSKWDTGELFF.

This clone occurred once. A read error may produce the germline difference seen at one junction end. The chain couples TRBV6-9 to TRBJ2-7; D possibly corresponds to TRBD2 (6 bases). The CDR3 has 18 amino acids. Germline V lookup: CDR1 MNHGY, CDR2 SVAAGI. The DNA for the CDR3 is TGTGCCAACAGTCATAGGGGCCAGCGGCGGGACTCCAACTACGAGCAGTACTTC. It yields the protein CANSHRGQRRDSNYEQYF.

The DNA of the CDR3 is TGTGCCAGCAGTGCACAAAATACGCAGTATTTT. Its protein is CASSAQNTQYF. The genes are TRBV2 and TRBJ2-3; D ambiguous. The CDR3 contains 11 residues. V was pared by 4 bases and J by 7 bases, with 6 bases between. Germline V gives CDR1 SNHLY, CDR2 FYNNEI.

V gene TRBV19 combines with J gene TRBJ1-1, with D unclear. Per the germline V gene, CDR1 is LNHDA and CDR2 is SQIVND (reference sequence). V lost 8 bases and J lost 0, with 13 bases in between. The CDR3 runs to 14 residues. The DNA of the CDR3 is TGTGCCAGTGGTGCAGACACCATGAACACTGAAGCTTTCTTT. It yields the protein CASGADTMNTEAFF.

This sequence joins TRBV14 and TRBJ2-1; the D is unclear. The V and J ends lost 1 base and 15 bases respectively, with 19 bases between them. From germline, CDR1 is SGHDN and CDR2 FVKESK. This CDR3 region has 14 residues. For the CDR3, the DNA is TGTGCCAGCAGCCAAGCGGGTTGGTTGGCGATTCGGTTCTTC. This sequence encodes CASSQAGWLAIRFF.

The chain is built from TRBV5-4 and TRBJ1-1, with D unclear. The length of the CDR3 is 14 residues. With 5 bases removed from V and 2 bases from J, the gap between germline ends came to 13 bases. Germline assignment: CDR1 SGHNT and CDR2 YYREEE (reference sequence). DNA for the CDR3: TGTGCCAGCAGTTCCCCCGGGTTTAACACTGAAGCTTTCTTT. Its translation: CASSSPGFNTEAFF.

The chain carries TRBV3-1 (or the pseudogene TRBV3-2) and TRBJ2-6; 7 bases match TRBD1. Trimming took 1 base from V and 6 from J; bases not matched to a gene: 15. The CDR3 sequence is 19 residues long. Germline assignment: CDR1 LGHDT and CDR2 YNNKEL (reference sequence). In DNA, the CDR3 is TGTGCCAGCAGCCAAGTTCTACAGGGGTCTCTGGGGTTGGCCAACGTCCTGACTTTC. This encodes CASSQVLQGSLGLANVLTF.

The rearrangement joins TRBV11-3 to TRBJ2-7, with TRBD2 matching 12 bases. The trim removed 5 bases at V and 6 bases at J, leaving 8 bases unmatched. Germline CDR1 and CDR2: SGHNT and YENEEA. The CDR3 is 15 amino acids. The CDR3, as DNA: TGTGCCAGCAGCACCAGACTAGCGGGAGATTTCGAGCAGTACTTC. This translates into CASSTRLAGDFEQYF.

This clone was found a few times. The chain carries TRBV27 and TRBJ1-1, with D maybe TRBD1 (5 bases). The CDR3 is 16 residues long. V was trimmed by 7 bases and J by 0 bases, leaving 18 bases between them. From germline, CDR1 is MNHEY and CDR2 SMNVEV (reference sequence). The CDR3 sequence: CASMGFGGVVNTEAFF. The CDR3 DNA sequence: TGTGCCAGCATGGGATTCGGGGGTGTGGTGAACACTGAAGCTTTCTTT.

The CDR3 here is CASVSGNEAFF. The CDR3 nucleotides read TGTGCCAGTGTCTCCGGGAACGAAGCTTTCTTT. This chain links TRBV9 with TRBJ1-1; no reliable D call. The CDR3 is made up of 11 amino acids. Germline V gene lookup returns CDR1 SGDLS and CDR2 YYNGEE. V was shortened by 8 bases and J by 8 bases, with 13 bases between the two germline ends.

CDR3 bases: TGTGCCAGCACCCCCACGGGGGAACATGAGCAGTTCTTC. Protein sequence: CASTPTGEHEQFF. The chain couples TRBV12-3 or TRBV12-4 to TRBJ2-1, with D tentatively TRBD2 (6 bases). This CDR3 spans 13 amino acids. V gave up 7 bases and J gave up 8 bases, with 15 bases separating them.

This sequence joins TRBV20-1 and TRBJ2-7, with TRBD2 identical over 8 bases. J lost 4 bases, V lost 3 bases, and 8 bases had no gene match. Germline V gives CDR1 DFQATT, CDR2 SNEGSKA (reference sequence). The CDR3 has 14 residues. The CDR3 DNA sequence: TGCAGTGCTAGTTTGAGCGGGAGATTATACGAGCAGTACTTC. It yields the protein CSASLSGRLYEQYF.

The V and J genes are TRBV7-6 and TRBJ2-5, with 13 positions matching TRBD2. CDR3 size: 17 residues. CDR1 is SGHVS, CDR2 FNYEAQ, per germline. Trimming took 1 base from V and 5 from J; bases not matched to a gene: 7. The CDR3 loop is CASSLDRTSGRWETQYF. In DNA, the CDR3 is TGTGCCAGCAGCTTAGACAGGACTAGCGGGAGATGGGAGACCCAGTACTTC.